Listed below are T cell receptor beta chains from one sample, sequenced in a study of T cells in Graves' hyperthyroidism and ophthalmopathy. MiXCR, applied by TCRdb to the multiplex PCR reads, yields one record per CDR3 protein. The sample has roughly 550,000 distinct CDR3 sequences; about 16% are singletons. The sequenced sample consisted of blood. The receptors shown here come from a young woman with Graves' ophthalmopathy. Each CDR3 is given with its conserved first and last residue. Each record gives: V gene, D gene, J gene, clone size, CDR3 protein, CDR3 DNA. A D gene is named only where the DNA matches it firmly. Expanded clones are given a class, and other clones once, few, many or no size at all.

TRBV9	TRBD1	TRBJ1-1	.	CASSVDRGGVNTEAFF	TGTGCCAGCAGCGTGGACAGGGGTGGAGTGAACACTGAAGCTTTCTTT
TRBV20-1	.	TRBJ2-1	.	CSASRADGYNEQFF	TGCAGTGCTAGTAGAGCGGACGGTTACAATGAGCAGTTCTTC
TRBV30	.	TRBJ1-1	medium-sized	CAWRTQGPNTEAFF	TGTGCCTGGAGAACCCAGGGCCCAAACACTGAAGCTTTCTTT
TRBV5-1	.	TRBJ2-7	few	CASSLPSSPNYEQYF	TGCGCCAGCAGCTTGCCAAGCTCTCCGAACTACGAGCAGTACTTC
TRBV5-6	.	TRBJ1-6	.	CASSLDGGTGNSPLHF	TGTGCCAGCAGCTTGGATGGGGGAACAGGGAATTCACCCCTCCACTTT
TRBV28	.	TRBJ1-2	many	CASSLLFPRRDGYTF	TGTGCCAGCAGTTTATTGTTCCCCAGGCGGGATGGCTACACCTTC
TRBV28	.	TRBJ1-3	.	CASTIRGVGGNTIYF	TGTGCCAGCACCATCCGGGGGGTCGGGGGAAACACCATATATTTT
TRBV6-2/TRBV6-3	.	TRBJ2-3	many	CASSDRDATDTQYF	TGTGCCAGCAGTGACCGCGACGCCACAGATACGCAGTATTTT
TRBV27	TRBD1	TRBJ1-1	.	CASSLLTGRTEAFF	TGTGCCAGCAGTCTCTTGACAGGGCGCACTGAAGCTTTCTTT
TRBV20-1	TRBD2	TRBJ2-4	.	CSAQGLAGGPAIQYF	TGCAGTGCTCAGGGACTAGCGGGAGGGCCTGCCATTCAGTACTTC
TRBV24-1	.	TRBJ2-3	.	CATSDYPQDGQYF	TGTGCCACCAGTGATTATCCACAGGACGGGCAGTATTTT
TRBV7-9	TRBD2	TRBJ2-7	many	CASSFGTSGSGEQYF	TGTGCCAGCAGCTTCGGGACTAGCGGGAGCGGAGAGCAGTACTTC
TRBV10-3	.	TRBJ2-1	many	CAISEFAPEQFF	TGTGCCATCAGTGAGTTCGCACCCGAGCAGTTCTTC
TRBV6-1	.	TRBJ2-1	few	CASSPASWGLKFF	TGTGCCAGCAGTCCAGCGTCATGGGGCCTAAAGTTCTTC
TRBV27	.	TRBJ1-2	many	CASSRAHRTNYGYTF	TGTGCCAGCAGTAGGGCCCACCGCACTAACTATGGCTACACCTTC
TRBV7-3	.	TRBJ2-3	few	CASSYTGTLPDTQYF	TGTGCCAGCAGCTATACCGGGACCCTCCCCGATACGCAGTATTTT
TRBV3-1	.	TRBJ1-4	many	CASSQRREKLFF	TGTGCCAGCAGCCAAAGAAGAGAAAAACTGTTTTTT
TRBV4-3	.	TRBJ2-1	.	CASSQESPSSYNEQFF	TGCGCCAGCAGCCAAGAAAGCCCGAGCTCCTACAATGAGCAGTTCTTC
TRBV6-9	.	TRBJ2-6	few	CASSYFGGRPGANVLTF	TGTGCCAGCAGTTACTTCGGGGGCCGACCTGGGGCCAACGTCCTGACTTTC
TRBV7-8	.	TRBJ2-1	.	CASSLRAPGSTYNEQFF	TGTGCCAGCAGCTTAAGGGCCCCAGGGTCTACCTACAATGAGCAGTTCTTC
TRBV9	TRBD1	TRBJ1-5	few	CASSVDTGANQPQHF	TGTGCCAGCAGCGTAGATACAGGGGCCAATCAGCCCCAGCATTTT
TRBV28	.	TRBJ2-1	.	CASSLNPNNEQFF	TGTGCCAGCAGTCTTAACCCCAACAATGAGCAGTTCTTC
TRBV4-3	.	TRBJ2-7	.	CASSQSVLGGEQYF	TGCGCCAGCAGCCAAAGCGTCTTGGGGGGAGAGCAGTACTTC
TRBV20-1	.	TRBJ2-1	many	CSARPLGLAMDEQFF	TGCAGTGCTAGACCCCTCGGGCTAGCGATGGATGAGCAGTTCTTC
TRBV10-3	.	TRBJ1-1	few	CAISEWEGTDTEAFF	TGTGCCATCAGTGAGTGGGAGGGGACGGACACTGAAGCTTTCTTT
TRBV20-1	.	TRBJ2-7	few	CSARSGAGEQYF	TGCAGTGCTAGGAGTGGGGCCGGGGAGCAGTACTTC
TRBV18	.	TRBJ2-7	many	CASSRQDLYEQYF	TGTGCCAGCTCACGTCAGGACCTATACGAGCAGTACTTC
TRBV25-1	.	TRBJ2-5	.	CASSDDSAVTQYF	TGTGCCAGCAGTGATGACAGTGCTGTGACCCAGTACTTC
TRBV3-1	.	TRBJ1-5	many	CASSQGWRYQPQHF	TGTGCCAGCAGCCAAGGTTGGAGATATCAGCCCCAGCATTTT
TRBV3-2	.	TRBJ2-5	.	CASSQRSSGQETQYF	TGTGCCAGCAGCCAAAGGTCTAGCGGCCAAGAGACCCAGTACTTC
TRBV14	.	TRBJ2-1	.	CASSQVRRGEQFF	TGTGCCAGCAGCCAAGTCCGGAGGGGTGAGCAGTTCTTC
TRBV6-5	TRBD2	TRBJ2-7	few	CASSYSAGGDEQYF	TGTGCCAGCAGTTACTCCGCGGGAGGGGACGAGCAGTACTTC
TRBV7-7	TRBD2	TRBJ2-1	many	CASSLEASGSSYNEQFF	TGTGCTAGCAGCTTAGAAGCTAGCGGGAGCTCCTACAATGAGCAGTTCTTC
TRBV19	TRBD2	TRBJ2-1	few	CASSTTSGRGSYNEQFF	TGTGCCAGTAGTACGACTAGCGGGCGAGGGTCCTACAATGAGCAGTTCTTC
TRBV30	.	TRBJ2-1	many	CAWNEQFF	TGTGCCTGGAATGAGCAGTTCTTC